This T cell receptor (beta chain) was identified in a study of beta chain features in type 1 diabetes. Findings and limits, study-wide: Healthy donors had naive, central memory and Treg TCRB repertoires that appeared less similar than those seen among patients. TCRB rearrangement may or may not be influenced by HLA type; here this remained unresolved.

Every bit of the isolated RNA underwent reverse transcription, so sequencing read expressed TCRB transcripts. Libraries were prepared by immunoSEQ multiplex PCR; TCRdb keeps only in-frame clonotypes and omits some of them. The sample records about 340,000 clones, 7.5% to 9% being singletons. Trimming took 0 bases from V and 7 from J, leaving 13 bases between them. Germline-derived CDR1 and CDR2 are SGDLS and YYNGEE. This CDR3 is 14 amino acids long. A note on this clone: Its cognate antigen is unknown.

The genes are TRBV9 and TRBJ2-5, with D possibly being TRBD2 (6 bases). The sample comprised central memory CD4+ T cells from blood. The origin of this receptor is a woman between 18 and 29 years old in good health. The CDR3 DNA follows: TGTGCCAGCAGCGTAGATGGGGGGATTGGGACCCAGTACTTC. It yields the protein CASSVDGGIGTQYF.